The present T cell receptor beta chain was sequenced within a study of shared clonotypes between healthy human individuals. Study-level results: As a rule, naive subsets had a larger estimated richness than memory subsets. Naive CD4 clonotypes overlapped across a handful of donors at about 5.2%.

The donors, healthy adults who were HIV-negative, had experienced no recent acute infections or vaccinations. CD8 memory combined CD45RO+ cells with CCR7-negative CD45RA+ TemRA cells. The V gene lost 7 bases and the J gene lost 0 bases, with 25 bases spanning the gap. Germline loops: CDR1 SEHNR, CDR2 FQNEAQ (reference sequence). There are 19 residues in the CDR3. TCRdb's copy holds only in-frame clones and misses some; the assay was immunoSEQ multiplex PCR. This table holds hundreds of thousands of clones, more than 75% found once. This clone was counted a single time. Its antigen is not known. This chain links TRBV7-9 with TRBJ2-1; D remains ambiguous. This TCR was sampled from a man between 18 and 29 years old in good health. Sequences were obtained from memory CD8+ T cells sorted from blood. The subset: CD45RO+ cells pooled with CCR7-negative TemRA cells. The CDR3 sequence is CASTWVRQAPASSYNEQFF. CDR3 nucleotide sequence: TGTGCCAGCACCTGGGTCCGCCAGGCCCCCGCTAGCTCCTACAATGAGCAGTTCTTC. The complete variable domain, with remaining parts taken from reference TRBV7-9 and TRBJ2-1, reads DTGVSQNPRHKITKRGQNVTFRCDPISEHNRLYWYRQTLGQGPEFLTYFQNEAQLEKSRLLSDRFSAERPKGSFSTLEIQRTEQGDSAMYLCASTWVRQAPASSYNEQFFGPGTRLTVL.